The 11 T cell receptor beta chains below come from one sample, sequenced in a study of CD8 T cells in ankylosing spondylitis. TCRdb ran MiXCR on the 5' RACE reads and lists one entry per CDR3 protein. The table has 290,000 or so distinct CDR3 sequences, around 21% seen once. The specimen sequenced was blood, either unsorted or a sorted T cell fraction (not recorded which). Receptor source: a female donor with ankylosing spondylitis or in good health (not recorded which).

This clonotype showed up many times. The chain recombines TRBV6-2 or TRBV6-3 with TRBJ2-7; D unclear. The germline V and J ends were trimmed by 5 bases and 0 bases, with 11 bases remaining between them. This CDR3 spans 14 amino acids. Germline loops: CDR1 MNHEY, CDR2 SVGEGT. CDR3: CASSPITPSYEQYF. CDR3 DNA: TGTGCCAGCAGTCCTATTACACCCTCCTACGAGCAGTACTTC.

This clonotype was counted a few times. The rearrangement links TRBV9 to TRBJ2-3, with D perhaps TRBD2 (6 bases). Trimming took 0 bases from V and 12 from J, leaving 14 bases between them. Germline-derived CDR1 and CDR2 are SGDLS and YYNGEE. The CDR3 contains 13 residues. The CDR3 coding sequence is TGTGCCAGCAGCGTAGATATGGAGGGCCCCCAGTATTTT. Translation gives CASSVDMEGPQYF.

This clonotype came up a few times. This chain connects TRBV6-1 to TRBJ1-5; the D gene is possibly TRBD1 (5 bases). With 5 bases removed from V and 0 bases from J, the gap between germline ends came to 8 bases. The germline gives CDR1 MNHNS, CDR2 SASEGT. The CDR3 totals 14 residues. For the CDR3, the DNA is TGTGCCAGCAGTCCCAGGGTTAGCAATCAGCCCCAGCATTTT. This encodes CASSPRVSNQPQHF.

This clonotype showed up just a few times. The chain joins TRBV5-5 to TRBJ2-5, with 9 bases that match TRBD1. The CDR3 is 16 residues long. With 1 base clipped from V and 2 bases from J, the junction kept 6 bases outside the gene matches. Germline CDR1 reads SGHKS; CDR2 reads YYEKEE (reference sequence). The CDR3, as DNA: TGTGCCAGCAGCTTGAACGGAGGACAGGGGCAAGAGACCCAGTACTTC. The encoded protein is CASSLNGGQGQETQYF.

Concerning this clonotype: The CDR3 does not close with the conserved phenylalanine or tryptophan, likely indicating a read error. This chain joins TRBV5-1 and TRBJ2-5; the D gene is possibly TRBD2 (5 bases). Trimming took 7 bases from V and 7 from J, leaving 17 bases between them. Germline CDR1 and CDR2: SGHRS and YFSETQ. The CDR3 length is 13 residues. The CDR3 protein is CASGESPRGTQYL. DNA for the CDR3: TGCGCCAGCGGGGAGTCCCCCCGCGGGACCCAGTACCTC.

The chain recombines TRBV9 with TRBJ2-1; 11 bases agree with TRBD2. Germline V gene data show CDR1 as SGDLS and CDR2 as YYNGEE. This CDR3 has 14 residues. V shed 6 bases, J shed 9 bases, and the junction held 8 bases outside the gene matches. The CDR3: CASTGGTSGSEQFF. The DNA for the CDR3 is TGTGCCAGCACCGGAGGCACTAGCGGGAGTGAGCAGTTCTTC. The full variable domain, rest sourced from reference TRBV9 and TRBJ2-1, is DSGVTQTPKHLITATGQRVTLRCSPRSGDLSVYWYQQSLDQGLQFLIQYYNGEERAKGNILERFSAQQFPDLHSELNLSSLELGDSALYFCASTGGTSGSEQFFGPGTRLTVL.

This clonotype has a handful of counts. The chain couples TRBV6-1 to TRBJ1-1; D is unclear. CDR3 length: 15 residues. Germline assignment: CDR1 MNHNS and CDR2 SASEGT. V shed 7 bases and J shed 2 bases, with 17 bases lying between them. The CDR3 loop reads CASTKRVGINTEAFF. In DNA, the CDR3 is TGTGCCAGCACCAAAAGGGTAGGGATTAACACTGAAGCTTTCTTT.

This clonotype was counted ten times or more. The rearrangement uses TRBV29-1 and TRBJ2-7; TRBD1 matches 9 bases. The CDR3 has 14 amino acids. J lost 6 bases, V lost 5 bases, and 11 bases had no gene match. Germline values: CDR1 SQVTM, CDR2 ANQGSEA. CDR3 protein: CSVKGQGLTSEQYF. The CDR3 nucleotides are TGCAGCGTTAAAGGACAGGGGCTGACGTCCGAGCAGTACTTC.

The chain combines TRBV3-1 with TRBJ1-1; D gene unclear. This CDR3 is 14 amino acids long. CDR1 and CDR2 (germline): LGHDT, YNNKEL (reference sequence). V was cut by 1 base and J by 0 bases, with 6 bases left in between. CDR3 residues: CASSQAKMNTEAFF. DNA for the CDR3: TGTGCCAGCAGCCAAGCTAAGATGAACACTGAAGCTTTCTTT. Filled out from reference TRBV3-1 and TRBJ1-1, the complete variable domain reads DTAVSQTPKYLVTQMGNDKSIKCEQNLGHDTMYWYKQDSKKFLKIMFSYNNKELIINETVPNRFSPKSPDKAHLNLHINSLELGDSAVYFCASSQAKMNTEAFFGQGTRLTVV.

The chain employs TRBV11-2 and TRBJ2-4; tentatively, D is TRBD1 or TRBD2 (5 bases each). Germline V gene data show CDR1 as SGHAT and CDR2 as FQNNGV. This CDR3 has 15 amino acids. V dropped 5 bases and J dropped 0 bases, with 11 bases sitting between them. This chain's CDR3 is CASSPSRGAKNIQYF. In DNA, the CDR3 is TGTGCCAGCAGCCCCTCGAGGGGAGCCAAAAACATTCAGTACTTC.

This chain connects TRBV6-5 to TRBJ1-1; D unclear. The germline gives CDR1 MNHEY, CDR2 SVGAGI. Trimming shortened V by 4 bases and J by 0 bases, and 12 bases separated the two germline ends. The CDR3 is made up of 15 amino acids. The CDR3 region has the DNA TGTGCCAGCAGTTTCCAACCGATATTGAACACTGAAGCTTTCTTT. Translating it yields CASSFQPILNTEAFF.